The entry below describes one TCR beta chain. Its antigen is unknown. This sample is part of a study of OX40 agonist ivuxolimab in advanced cancers. Study information: At 82.7% male, the cohort had a mean age of 60 years, ranging from roughly 20 to 80.

Sequenced by immunoSEQ multiplex PCR; TCRdb stores in-frame clones only, minus some. The sample holds approximately 66,000 clones, about 85% seen once. Findings of the study overall: Clonal expansion in partial responders at 0.1-3.0 mg/kg ranked among the lowest. Both CD4+ and CD8+ T cell populations in blood had undergone clonal expansion by week 6 at 0.1 to 3.0 mg/kg.

Baseline was the first blood sampling point, followed by cycle 4 day 1 and cycle 7 day 1. Per the germline V gene, CDR1 is SGHAT and CDR2 is FQNNGV. The CDR3 contains 11 residues. V shed 5 bases and J shed 8 bases, with 9 bases lying between them. The sample was CD4+ or CD8+ T cells sorted from blood, taken in a trial of the OX40 agonist ivuxolimab. The origin of this receptor is an adult with an advanced solid tumor such as melanoma, head and neck, liver or kidney cancer. J is TRBJ1-1 and V is TRBV11-2; no reliable D call. This chain's CDR3 is CASSPQLEAFF. CDR3 DNA: TGTGCCAGCAGCCCCCAGTTAGAAGCTTTCTTT.